Below are 25 T cell receptor beta chains sequenced from a single sample in a study of T cell responses to AZD1222 COVID-19 vaccine. TCRdb keeps only in-frame clones here, not all; method: immunoSEQ multiplex PCR. The profile shows under 80,000 clones, roughly 78% of them singletons. The sequenced sample was peripheral blood, obtained on day 0 of MenACWY control vaccination. Source of these receptors: an adult in good health.

The chain joins TRBV6-5 to TRBJ1-5; 9 bases fit TRBD1. This CDR3 is 15 amino acids long. After removal of 8 bases from V and 7 bases from J, the junction contained 12 bases not matched to a gene. Germline V gene sequence: CDR1 MNHEY, CDR2 SVGAGI. CDR3 loop: CASQESTGGGQPQHF. As DNA, the CDR3 is TGTGCCAGCCAGGAGTCTACAGGGGGCGGACAGCCCCAGCATTTT.

V usage is TRBV18 and J usage is TRBJ2-1; no firm D call. The CDR3 length is 13 residues. The V gene lost 0 bases and the J gene lost 8 bases, with 8 bases spanning the gap. Looked up from germline, CDR1 is KGHSH and CDR2 is LQKENI. CDR3 amino acids: CASSPPPPHEQFF. In nucleotides, the CDR3 is TGTGCCAGCTCACCACCTCCCCCCCATGAGCAGTTCTTC.

This sequence joins TRBV30 and TRBJ2-1, with TRBD2 matching 9 bases. V was pared by 3 bases and J by 1 base, with 13 bases of the junction left unmatched. From germline, CDR1 is GTSNPN and CDR2 SVGIG (reference sequence). The CDR3 is made up of 18 amino acids. The CDR3 DNA reads TGTGCCTGGAGGTTGGGGGGTAGCGGGAGAAGGTCCTACAATGAGCAGTTCTTC. The encoded protein is CAWRLGGSGRRSYNEQFF.

The CDR3 nucleotides read TGTGCCAGCAGCTTAGTAGGGCAGGGAGGTAATCAGCCCCAGCATTTT. Translation: CASSLVGQGGNQPQHF. V and J are TRBV7-2 and TRBJ1-5, with D tentatively TRBD1 (5 bases). CDR1 SGHTA and CDR2 FQGNSA come from the germline V gene. The CDR3 extends over 16 amino acids. With 1 base removed from V and 4 bases from J, the gap between germline ends came to 14 bases. Based on the CDR3 plus reference TRBV7-2 and TRBJ1-5, the full variable domain is GAGVSQSPSNKVTEKGKDVELRCDPISGHTALYWYRQSLGQGLEFLIYFQGNSAPDKSGLPSDRFSAERTGGSVSTLTIQRTQQEDSAVYLCASSLVGQGGNQPQHFGDGTRLSIL.

This chain links TRBV6-5 with TRBJ1-1; perhaps TRBD1 as D (6 bases). Trimming took 0 bases from V and 5 from J, leaving 16 bases between them. This CDR3 has 16 amino acids. In germline, CDR1 is MNHEY, CDR2 SVGAGI. The CDR3 nucleotides read TGTGCCAGCAGTTACTCGATTGGGGGCGGTGGGACTGAAGCTTTCTTT. Amino acid sequence: CASSYSIGGGGTEAFF.

This clone was observed once. J is TRBJ2-2 and V is TRBV7-9; 10 nucleotides align to TRBD2. The CDR3 has 17 residues. J was trimmed by 6 bases and V by 2 bases; bases with no gene match: 9. CDR1 SEHNR and CDR2 FQNEAQ come from the germline V gene (reference sequence). CDR3 nucleotides: TGTGCCAGCAGCTTAACGGCTAGCGGGAGTCATTCCGGGGAGCTGTTTTTT. Translation gives CASSLTASGSHSGELFF.

V gene TRBV4-3 combines with J gene TRBJ1-6; tentatively, D is TRBD1 (5 bases). The CDR3 has 14 residues. V was pared by 0 bases and J by 7 bases, with 7 bases between. Germline CDR1 LGHNA, CDR2 YSLEER. CDR3 sequence (DNA): TGCGCCAGCAGCCAAGACAGGGAAAATTCACCCCTCCACTTT. It specifies CASSQDRENSPLHF.

This clone was recorded once. This chain connects TRBV11-2 to TRBJ2-1; no firm D call. There are 15 residues in the CDR3. Germline V CDR1 and CDR2: SGHAT, FQNNGV. V shed 0 bases and J shed 7 bases, with 13 bases lying between them. The CDR3, as DNA: TGTGCCAGCAGCTTAGACCGCTCCTCTGGGAATGAGCAGTTCTTC. As protein: CASSLDRSSGNEQFF.

As concerns this clone: At one boundary the junction diverges from the germline segment, which might be a read error. The chain is built from TRBV7-7 and TRBJ2-5; 7 bases agree with TRBD2. CDR3 length: 14 residues. Germline CDR1 is SSHAT and CDR2 is FNYEAQ (reference sequence). The CDR3 bases are TGTGCTAGCAGCTCGACGGGACTACAAGAGACCCAGTACTTC. Translated, it gives CASSSTGLQETQYF.

This sequence joins TRBV18 and TRBJ2-1, with TRBD2 identical over 9 bases. Trimming removed 0 bases from V and 3 bases from J; junction bases left unmatched: 6. The length of the CDR3 is 17 residues. Per the germline V gene, CDR1 is KGHSH and CDR2 is LQKENI. In nucleotides, the CDR3 is TGTGCCAGCTCACCACCGCGGCGGGGGGGCCACTACAATGAGCAGTTCTTC. Amino acid sequence: CASSPPRRGGHYNEQFF.

The CDR3 reads CATSRGRVVNSPLHF. The DNA of the CDR3 is TGTGCCACCAGCAGAGGACGAGTCGTCAATTCACCCCTCCACTTT. The J gene is TRBJ1-6, the V gene TRBV15, with D unresolved. Germline lookup yields CDR1 LNHNV and CDR2 YYDKDF (reference sequence). This CDR3 contains 15 residues. Trimming pared 1 base from V and 7 bases from J, leaving 11 bases between.

This chain uses TRBV7-2 with TRBJ1-1, with D possibly TRBD1 on 5 matching bases. Deletions cut 5 bases from V and 4 bases from J, with 11 bases between. Looked up from germline, CDR1 is SGHTA and CDR2 is FQGNSA. The CDR3 has 13 amino acids. This chain's CDR3 is CASSVTGRTEAFF. In nucleotides, the CDR3 is TGTGCCAGCAGCGTAACGGGGCGCACTGAAGCTTTCTTT.

This chain links TRBV5-1 with TRBJ1-2, with a possible D match to TRBD1 (5 bases). From germline, CDR1 is SGHRS and CDR2 YFSETQ. The CDR3 length is 14 residues. Between the trimmed V and J ends, which lost 4 bases and 2 bases, there was a span of 12 bases. The CDR3 nucleotides are TGCGCCAGCAGCCCTCCGACAGAGAACTATGGCTACACCTTC. Protein sequence: CASSPPTENYGYTF.

This clone came up a few times. The chain is built from TRBV5-6 and TRBJ1-2; TRBD1 agrees at 10 bases. This CDR3 is built from 14 residues. Germline V CDR1 and CDR2: SGHDT, YYEEEE. The V and J ends lost 0 bases and 6 bases, in that order; junction bases with no gene match: 2. The CDR3 protein is CASSLGQGADGYTF. As DNA, the CDR3 is TGTGCCAGCAGCTTGGGACAGGGGGCCGATGGCTACACCTTC.

The chain combines TRBV28 with TRBJ1-1; no reliable D call. The germline gives CDR1 MDHEN, CDR2 SYDVKM. V gave up 3 bases and J gave up 4 bases, with 24 bases separating them. This CDR3 comprises 18 residues. CDR3 in amino acids: CASSLLNSGVVLRTEAFF. The CDR3, as DNA: TGTGCCAGCAGTTTGCTGAACTCGGGAGTGGTCCTCCGCACTGAAGCTTTCTTT.

The gene calls are TRBV7-2 and TRBJ2-2; 10 positions match TRBD2. Germline-derived CDR1 and CDR2 are SGHTA and FQGNSA. The CDR3 covers 17 residues. V was clipped by 1 base and J by 8 bases; unmatched bases: 10. CDR3 in amino acids: CASSLVALAGVTGELFF. The CDR3 coding sequence is TGTGCCAGCAGCTTAGTTGCTCTAGCGGGAGTAACTGGGGAGCTGTTTTTT. The variable domain in full, with the rest retrieved from reference TRBV7-2 and TRBJ2-2, is GAGVSQSPSNKVTEKGKDVELRCDPISGHTALYWYRQSLGQGLEFLIYFQGNSAPDKSGLPSDRFSAERTGGSVSTLTIQRTQQEDSAVYLCASSLVALAGVTGELFFGEGSRLTVL.

V and J are TRBV7-8 and TRBJ2-3; 7 nucleotides align to TRBD1. Germline loops: CDR1 SGHVS, CDR2 FQNEAQ. The CDR3 spans 15 residues. V gave up 3 bases and J gave up 5 bases; unmatched junction bases: 8. CDR3 sequence (DNA): TGTGCCAGCAGCTTCCGTGAAGGGGGCGGAGATACGCAGTATTTT. Protein product: CASSFREGGGDTQYF.

The genes are TRBV5-5 and TRBJ2-7, with 10 bases lining up with TRBD1. The CDR3 consists of 16 residues. Germline V CDR1 and CDR2: SGHKS, YYEKEE (reference sequence). Trimming removed 3 bases from V and 3 bases from J; junction bases left unmatched: 9. The CDR3 loop reads CASSSRQGARGYEQYF. CDR3 bases: TGTGCCAGCAGCTCCCGACAGGGGGCGAGGGGCTACGAGCAGTACTTC.

This chain links TRBV7-8 with TRBJ1-4, with D maybe TRBD1 (5 bases). The germline V and J ends were trimmed by 3 bases and 6 bases, with 17 bases remaining between them. The length of the CDR3 is 16 residues. The germline V gene has CDR1 SGHVS and CDR2 FQNEAQ. CDR3 nucleotide sequence: TGTGCCAGCAGCTTTTCCGTGAGGGGCGGCCATGAAAAACTGTTTTTT. Translating gives CASSFSVRGGHEKLFF.

The rearrangement uses TRBV11-2 and TRBJ2-7; D unresolved. With 1 base removed from V and 5 bases from J, the gap between germline ends came to 3 bases. Germline V gene data show CDR1 as SGHAT and CDR2 as FQNNGV. CDR3 length: 11 amino acids. CDR3 bases: TGTGCCAGCAGCTTAGTCCACGAGCAGTACTTC. Amino acids: CASSLVHEQYF.

This clone has more than one count but fewer than ten. V usage is TRBV15 and J usage is TRBJ2-3; no firm D call. This CDR3 region has 15 residues. The ends were cut back, 0 bases at V and 2 bases at J, with 9 bases in the middle. Per the germline V gene, CDR1 is LNHNV and CDR2 is YYDKDF (reference sequence). The CDR3 DNA sequence: TGTGCCACCAGCAGAGATATCCGACCCACAGATACGCAGTATTTT. Residues: CATSRDIRPTDTQYF.

V and J are TRBV4-3 and TRBJ2-4; 8 bases are shared with TRBD1. Germline V gene data show CDR1 as LGHNA and CDR2 as YSLEER. Germline trimming cut 0 bases from V and 6 bases from J; bases unmatched to any gene: 7. The CDR3 consists of 16 residues. This chain's CDR3 is CASSQERQGAGNIQYF. DNA for the CDR3: TGCGCCAGCAGCCAAGAAAGGCAGGGGGCAGGAAACATTCAGTACTTC.

This chain uses TRBV15 with TRBJ1-5, with no clear D. The CDR3 sequence is 14 residues long. Trimming took 1 base from V and 4 from J, leaving 8 bases between them. CDR1 is LNHNV, CDR2 YYDKDF, per germline (reference sequence). In DNA form, the CDR3 reads TGTGCCACCAGCAGAGTGACGGTAAATCAGCCCCAGCATTTT. Translating gives CATSRVTVNQPQHF.

This clone was counted between two and nine times. V gene TRBV2 combines with J gene TRBJ2-7, with TRBD2 matching over 12 bases. Germline V CDR1 and CDR2: SNHLY, FYNNEI. The V segment lost 2 bases and the J segment 2 bases; nucleotides outside the gene matches: 1. The CDR3 has 15 amino acids. CDR3: CASSELAGGPYEQYF. The CDR3 DNA sequence: TGTGCCAGCAGTGAACTAGCGGGAGGGCCCTACGAGCAGTACTTC.

This chain connects TRBV6-6 to TRBJ2-2; either TRBD1 or TRBD2 may supply D (5 bases each). V was shortened by 2 bases and J by 4 bases, with 14 bases between the two germline ends. From germline, CDR1 is MNHNY and CDR2 SVGAGI (reference sequence). The CDR3 extends over 16 amino acids. The CDR3 DNA follows: TGTGCCAGCAGTTACGGCGTGGGGACGGGCACCGGGGAGCTGTTTTTT. It encodes CASSYGVGTGTGELFF.